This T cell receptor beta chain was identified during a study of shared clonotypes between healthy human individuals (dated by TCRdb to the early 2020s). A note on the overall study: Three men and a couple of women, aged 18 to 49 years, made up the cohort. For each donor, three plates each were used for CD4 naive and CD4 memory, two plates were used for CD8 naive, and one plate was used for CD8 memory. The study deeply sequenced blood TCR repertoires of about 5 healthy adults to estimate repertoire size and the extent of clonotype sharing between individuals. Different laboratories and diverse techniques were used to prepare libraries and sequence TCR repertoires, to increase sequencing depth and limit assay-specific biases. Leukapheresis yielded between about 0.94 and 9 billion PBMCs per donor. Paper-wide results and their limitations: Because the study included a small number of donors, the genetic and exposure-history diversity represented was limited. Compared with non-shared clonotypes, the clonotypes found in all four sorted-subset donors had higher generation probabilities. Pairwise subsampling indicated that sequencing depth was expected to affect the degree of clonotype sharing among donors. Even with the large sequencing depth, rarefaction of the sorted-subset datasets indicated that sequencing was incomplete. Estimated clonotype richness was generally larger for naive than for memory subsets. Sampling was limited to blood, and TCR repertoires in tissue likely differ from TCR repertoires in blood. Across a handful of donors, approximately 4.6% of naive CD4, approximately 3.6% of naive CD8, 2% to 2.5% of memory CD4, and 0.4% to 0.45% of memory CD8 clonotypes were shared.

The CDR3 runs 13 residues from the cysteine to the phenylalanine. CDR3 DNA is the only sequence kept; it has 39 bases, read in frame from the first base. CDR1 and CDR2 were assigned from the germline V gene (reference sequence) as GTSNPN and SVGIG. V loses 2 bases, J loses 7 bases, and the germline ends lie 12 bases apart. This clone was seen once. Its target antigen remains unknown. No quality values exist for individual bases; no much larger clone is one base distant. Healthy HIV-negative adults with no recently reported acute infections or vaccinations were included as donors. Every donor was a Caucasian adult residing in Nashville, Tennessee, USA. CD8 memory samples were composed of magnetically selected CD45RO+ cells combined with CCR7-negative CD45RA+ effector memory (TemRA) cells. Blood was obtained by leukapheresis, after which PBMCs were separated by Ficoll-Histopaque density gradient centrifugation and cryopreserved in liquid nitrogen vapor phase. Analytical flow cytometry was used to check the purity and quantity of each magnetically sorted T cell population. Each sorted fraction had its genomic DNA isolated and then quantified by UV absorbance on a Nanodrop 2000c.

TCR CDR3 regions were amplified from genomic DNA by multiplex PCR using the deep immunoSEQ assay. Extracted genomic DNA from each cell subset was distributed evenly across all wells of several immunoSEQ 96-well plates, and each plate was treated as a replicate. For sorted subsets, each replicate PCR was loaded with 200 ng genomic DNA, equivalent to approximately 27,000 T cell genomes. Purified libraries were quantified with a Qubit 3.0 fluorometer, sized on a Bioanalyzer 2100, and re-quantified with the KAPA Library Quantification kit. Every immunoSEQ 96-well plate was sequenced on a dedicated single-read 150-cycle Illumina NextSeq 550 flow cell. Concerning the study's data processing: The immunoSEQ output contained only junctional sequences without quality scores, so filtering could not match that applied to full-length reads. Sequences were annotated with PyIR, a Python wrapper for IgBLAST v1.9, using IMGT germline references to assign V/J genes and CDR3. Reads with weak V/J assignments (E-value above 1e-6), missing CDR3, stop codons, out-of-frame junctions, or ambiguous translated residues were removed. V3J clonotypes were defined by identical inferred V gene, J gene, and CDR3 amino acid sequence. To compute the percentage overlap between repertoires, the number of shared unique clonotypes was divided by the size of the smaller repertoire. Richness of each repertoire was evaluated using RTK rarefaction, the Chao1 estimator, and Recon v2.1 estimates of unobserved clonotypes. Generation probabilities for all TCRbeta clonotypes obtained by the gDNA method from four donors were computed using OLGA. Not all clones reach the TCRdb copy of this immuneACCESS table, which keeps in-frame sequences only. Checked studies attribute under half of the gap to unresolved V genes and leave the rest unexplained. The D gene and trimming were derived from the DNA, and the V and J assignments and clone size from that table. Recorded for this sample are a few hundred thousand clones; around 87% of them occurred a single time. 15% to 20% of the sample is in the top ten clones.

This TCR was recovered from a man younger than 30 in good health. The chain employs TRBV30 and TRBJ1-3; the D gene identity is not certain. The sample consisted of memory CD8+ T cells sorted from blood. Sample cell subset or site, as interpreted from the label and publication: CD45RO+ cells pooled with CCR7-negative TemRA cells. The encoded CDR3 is CAWSWEDANTIYF. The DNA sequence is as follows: TGTGCCTGGAGTTGGGAAGACGCGAACACCATATATTTT.